This entry lists 20 T cell receptor beta chains sequenced from one sample in a study of Graves' ophthalmopathy and Graves' hyperthyroidism. The TCR beta CDR3 regions underwent amplification from RNA transcripts. HTBI-primed first-round RT-PCR preceded second-round multiplex PCR. TCRdb re-derived calls from the multiplex PCR reads in MiXCR, one entry per CDR3 protein. The repertoire holds 240,000 or so distinct CDR3 sequences, with 45% as singletons. Specimen: peripheral blood. These receptors all stem from an adult man with Graves' ophthalmopathy.

CDR3 nucleotide sequence: TGTGCCAGCAGCACACAGGGGGGGGGTGATGAAAAACTGTTTTTT. Translation gives CASSTQGGGDEKLFF. V usage is TRBV6-1 and J usage is TRBJ1-4; 8 bases align to TRBD1. From germline, CDR1 is MNHNS and CDR2 SASEGT. The CDR3 consists of 15 residues. V dropped 6 bases and J dropped 6; count of bases not matched to a gene: 9.

This clonotype was counted only a few times. The chain uses TRBV9 and TRBJ2-5; 11 positions agree with TRBD2. Trimming removed 3 bases from V and 1 base from J; junction bases left unmatched: 2. CDR3 length: 15 residues. Germline V lookup: CDR1 SGDLS, CDR2 YYNGEE. The CDR3, as DNA: TGTGCCAGCAGCGGGGGACTAGCGGTCCAAGAGACCCAGTACTTC. Translation gives CASSGGLAVQETQYF.

Remarks on this clonotype: The junction shows a germline mismatch at one end, possibly a read error. V usage is TRBV11-2 and J usage is TRBJ2-7; no clear D gene. The CDR3 runs 13 residues. CDR1 is SGHAT and CDR2 is FQNNGV in the germline V gene. The CDR3 loop is CASSLRVKAVSHF. In DNA form, the CDR3 reads TGTGCCAGCAGCTTAAGGGTAAAAGCTGTCAGCCACTTC.

In this sample, this clonotype turned up a few times. This chain links TRBV12-3 or TRBV12-4 with TRBJ1-1; a weak D match, TRBD1 (5 bases). V was trimmed by 4 bases and J by 5 bases, leaving 11 bases between them. The CDR3 consists of 13 residues. The DNA of the CDR3 is TGTGCCAGCAGTTGGGGGGTTACGACTGAAGCTTTCTTT. It is translated as CASSWGVTTEAFF.

This rearrangement joins TRBV9 to TRBJ2-7; 8 bases fit TRBD2. The CDR3 spans 14 residues. V shed 3 bases, J shed 4 bases, and the junction held 6 bases outside the gene matches. CDR1 SGDLS and CDR2 YYNGEE come from the germline V gene. Written as DNA, the CDR3 is TGTGCCAGCAGCGCGGGAGGGGTAGGTTACGAGCAGTACTTC. Translated, it gives CASSAGGVGYEQYF. Supplemented by reference TRBV9 and TRBJ2-7, the full variable domain reads DSGVTQTPKHLITATGQRVTLRCSPRSGDLSVYWYQQSLDQGLQFLIQYYNGEERAKGNILERFSAQQFPDLHSELNLSSLELGDSALYFCASSAGGVGYEQYFGPGTRLTVT.

This clonotype was picked up a small number of times. The rearrangement links TRBV10-3 to TRBJ2-5; 9 bases map to TRBD1. The CDR3 extends over 15 amino acids. From germline, CDR1 is ENHRY and CDR2 SYGVKD. Germline trimming cut 3 bases from V and 2 bases from J; bases unmatched to any gene: 4. The CDR3: CAISEQDRGQETQYF. DNA for the CDR3: TGTGCCATCAGTGAACAAGACAGGGGGCAAGAGACCCAGTACTTC.

This chain joins TRBV5-1 and TRBJ1-1; D gene ambiguous. Germline CDR1 reads SGHRS; CDR2 reads YFSETQ. This CDR3 region has 13 residues. Trimming left V 3 bases short and J 0 bases short, with 6 bases between. CDR3 sequence reads: CASSSMMNTEAFF. The CDR3 region has the DNA TGCGCCAGCAGCTCTATGATGAACACTGAAGCTTTCTTT.

On this clonotype itself: This may be a read error: a much more frequent sequence differs by one nucleotide. The gene calls are TRBV10-3 and TRBJ1-1; a possible D gene is TRBD1 (5 bases). The CDR3 contains 13 residues. Germline CDR1 is ENHRY and CDR2 is SYGVKD. The CDR3 spells CAIGDSLNTEAFF. In DNA form, the CDR3 reads TGTGCCATCGGTGACAGTCTGAACACTGAAGCTTTCTTT.

The rearrangement links TRBV19 to TRBJ2-7, with 8 nucleotides matching TRBD1. The germline V gene encodes CDR1 LNHDA and CDR2 SQIVND (reference sequence). With V trimmed by 4 bases and J by 2 bases, 4 bases remained unmatched. The CDR3 is made up of 14 amino acids. The CDR3 DNA is TGTGCCAGTAGTACACCGGGACAGGCCTACGAGCAGTACTTC. Its translation: CASSTPGQAYEQYF.

This clonotype has at least ten counts. At one of its ends the junction is not consistent with the germline gene, which may arise from a read error. The chain has TRBV7-3 and TRBJ2-5; 9 bases fit TRBD1. CDR3 length: 13 residues. From germline, CDR1 is SGHTA and CDR2 FQGTGA. CDR3 amino acids: CASSSGQGETQYF. CDR3 sequence (DNA): TGTGCTAGCAGCTCCGGACAGGGGGAGACCCAGTACTTC. Drawing the rest from reference TRBV7-3 and TRBJ2-5, the complete variable domain is GAGVSQTPSNKVTEKGKYVELRCDPISGHTALYWYRQSLGQGPEFLIYFQGTGAADDSGLPNDRFFAVRPEGSVSTLKIQRTERGDSAVYLCASSSGQGETQYFGPGTRLLVL.

The rearrangement joins TRBV2 to TRBJ1-2, with D maybe TRBD1 (5 bases). The CDR3 runs 14 residues. Trimming removed 4 bases at V and 1 base at J, with 10 bases between. Germline CDR1 SNHLY, CDR2 FYNNEI. CDR3 bases: TGTGCCAGCAGTGGAGAGGGACTTAACTATGGCTACACCTTC. Its protein product is CASSGEGLNYGYTF.

The chain is built from TRBV19 and TRBJ2-6, with D hard to call. This CDR3 has 15 amino acids. V was cut by 5 bases and J by 0 bases, with 8 bases left in between. The germline CDR1 and CDR2 sequences are LNHDA and SQIVND (reference sequence). CDR3 protein: CASSLHSSGANVLTF. The CDR3 region has the DNA TGTGCCAGTAGTCTCCACAGCTCTGGGGCCAACGTCCTGACTTTC. Based on the CDR3 plus reference TRBV19 and TRBJ2-6, the full variable domain is DGGITQSPKYLFRKEGQNVTLSCEQNLNHDAMYWYRQDPGQGLRLIYYSQIVNDFQKGDIAEGYSVSREKKESFPLTVTSAQKNPTAFYLCASSLHSSGANVLTFGAGSRLTVL.

V usage is TRBV12-3 or TRBV12-4 and J usage is TRBJ1-3; no reliable D call. The CDR3 loop spans 13 amino acids. The V and J ends lost 8 bases and 5 bases respectively, with 13 bases between them. The chain's CDR3 is CASYPSSRNTIYF. The CDR3 DNA is TGTGCCAGCTATCCGAGCTCCCGAAACACCATATATTTT.

In this sample, this clonotype turned up a few times. This chain uses TRBV20-1 with TRBJ1-2; a weak D match, TRBD1 (6 bases). CDR1 is DFQATT and CDR2 is SNEGSKA in the germline V gene (reference sequence). V lost 5 bases and J lost 8, with 15 bases in between. CDR3 length equals 12 residues. The CDR3 region is CSAPGTSEGYTF. The CDR3 DNA sequence: TGCAGTGCTCCCGGGACATCTGAAGGCTACACCTTC.

This clonotype was seen many times. The chain links TRBV10-3 to TRBJ1-2, with TRBD1 as a possible D gene (6 bases). Germline lookup yields CDR1 ENHRY and CDR2 SYGVKD. This CDR3 is 15 amino acids long. Trimming took off 0 bases at V and 4 bases at J, with 12 bases between the two ends. The CDR3 is CAISESGGSGYGYTF. CDR3 sequence (DNA): TGTGCCATCAGTGAGTCAGGGGGATCGGGCTATGGCTACACCTTC.

J is TRBJ1-2 and V is TRBV29-1; unclear D gene. Germline values: CDR1 SQVTM, CDR2 ANQGSEA. The CDR3 loop spans 10 amino acids. V was pared by 4 bases and J by 8 bases, with 8 bases between. The CDR3, as DNA: TGCAGCGTTGGGAATAAGGGCTACACCTTC. Its translation: CSVGNKGYTF.

This clonotype was counted a few times. Its ends do not fully match the called genes, so a read error is possible. The V gene is TRBV29-1, the J gene TRBJ2-7; 7 nucleotides line up with TRBD1. The CDR3 contains 13 residues. The germline CDR1 and CDR2 sequences are SQVTM and ANQGSEA. Written as DNA, the CDR3 is TGCAGCGTTGTCAAGGGGGCACGTTACGAGCAGTGCTTC. Amino acids: CSVVKGARYEQCF.

The gene calls are TRBV2 and TRBJ2-7; D unclear. This CDR3 is 13 amino acids long. Looked up from germline, CDR1 is SNHLY and CDR2 is FYNNEI. Trimming removed 8 bases from V and 3 bases from J, with 14 bases in between. CDR3 loop: CASSSADGYEQYF. CDR3 nucleotides: TGTGCCAGCTCATCGGCGGACGGCTACGAGCAGTACTTC. The whole variable domain, filled in from reference TRBV2 and TRBJ2-7, reads EPEVTQTPSHQVTQMGQEVILRCVPISNHLYFYWYRQILGQKVEFLVSFYNNEISEKSEIFDDQFSVERPDGSNFTLKIRSTKLEDSAMYFCASSSADGYEQYFGPGTRLTVT.

The gene calls are TRBV5-1 and TRBJ2-6; D possibly corresponds to TRBD1 (5 bases). CDR3 length: 17 residues. Per the germline V gene, CDR1 is SGHRS and CDR2 is YFSETQ. V was cut by 4 bases and J by 0 bases, with 14 bases left in between. CDR3 DNA sequence: TGCGCCAGCAGCAAAGGACACGCCAGCTCTGGGGCCAACGTCCTGACTTTC. Translating it yields CASSKGHASSGANVLTF.

The rearrangement uses TRBV20-1 and TRBJ1-5; D unclear. Trimming stripped 0 bases from V and 2 bases from J, with 17 bases between. CDR3 length: 17 amino acids. Germline V gives CDR1 DFQATT, CDR2 SNEGSKA (reference sequence). The chain's CDR3 is CSARDSRWEKGNQPQHF. CDR3 nucleotide sequence: TGCAGTGCTAGAGATTCCCGCTGGGAAAAGGGCAATCAGCCCCAGCATTTT.